This T cell receptor (beta chain) was sequenced in a study of PD-1 blockade in mismatch repair-deficient tumors. Study background: Patients had about eleven mismatch repair-deficient cancer types and were previously treated and progressing. Study results and caveats: Rapid post-treatment expansion, then contraction, generally preceding radiologic response, marked tumor-resident clones.

Clones were read by immunoSEQ multiplex PCR, and TCRdb kept only the in-frame ones, dropping some. Among about 49,000 clones, 77% were seen once, and the ten largest hold under 3.5%. Every patient had mismatch repair deficiency by PCR or immunohistochemistry. TCRs were sequenced from a few patients responding to pembrolizumab. This clone was seen just once. What it binds is unknown. Trimming cost V 2 bases and J 0 bases; bases outside gene matches: 3. This CDR3 spans 15 amino acids. Per the germline V gene, CDR1 is SGHDT and CDR2 is YYEEEE. The origin of this receptor is an adult with mismatch repair-deficient cancer. The chain is built from TRBV5-6 and TRBJ2-7, with 9 bases that match TRBD1. Sequenced here: PBMCs, sampled before pembrolizumab treatment. The CDR3 sequence: CASSFGTGSSYEQYF. For the CDR3, the DNA is TGTGCCAGCAGCTTCGGGACAGGGAGCTCCTACGAGCAGTACTTC. Supplemented by reference TRBV5-6 and TRBJ2-7, the full variable domain reads DAGVTQSPTHLIKTRGQQVTLRCSPKSGHDTVSWYQQALGQGPQFIFQYYEEEERQRGNFPDRFSGHQFPNYSSELNVNALLLGDSALYLCASSFGTGSSYEQYFGPGTRLTVT.